What follows are 3 T cell receptor beta chains derived from one specimen sequenced in a study of CD8+ T cells in alopecia areata. Once sorted, CD4+ cells from about 5 patients yielded CD25+CD127- cells. RNA was isolated and reverse transcribed to cDNA, the sequencing template. Assay used: immunoSEQ multiplex PCR; TCRdb lists only in-frame clones, some missing. The sample lists 30,000 to 45,000 clones, roughly 53% occurring once. The material sequenced was CD4+ Tregs sorted from blood. The receptors come from a human donor with alopecia areata.

V usage is TRBV25-1 and J usage is TRBJ1-2; D possibly corresponds to TRBD1 (5 bases). From germline, CDR1 is MGHDK and CDR2 SYGVNS. The germline V and J ends were trimmed by 8 bases and 4 bases, with 14 bases remaining between them. This CDR3 spans 13 amino acids. CDR3 in DNA: TGTGCCAGCGGACGCTCAGGGACCTATGGCTACACCTTC. This translates into CASGRSGTYGYTF.

J is TRBJ2-3 and V is TRBV5-1, with TRBD2 matching over 8 bases. The V segment lost 0 bases and the J segment 4 bases; nucleotides outside the gene matches: 7. The CDR3 consists of 16 residues. The germline V gene has CDR1 SGHRS and CDR2 YFSETQ. The CDR3 here is CASSLERAGAADTQYF. The CDR3 DNA reads TGCGCCAGCAGCTTGGAACGAGCGGGGGCGGCAGATACGCAGTATTTT.

CDR3 nucleotide sequence: TGTGCCAGTAGCACCGAGGCCTCTAGCACAGATACGCAGTATTTT. Amino acid sequence: CASSTEASSTDTQYF. V and J are TRBV19 and TRBJ2-3; D is undetermined. V was pared by 6 bases and J by 0 bases, with 13 bases between. Germline V gene sequence: CDR1 LNHDA, CDR2 SQIVND (reference sequence). This CDR3 has 15 amino acids.